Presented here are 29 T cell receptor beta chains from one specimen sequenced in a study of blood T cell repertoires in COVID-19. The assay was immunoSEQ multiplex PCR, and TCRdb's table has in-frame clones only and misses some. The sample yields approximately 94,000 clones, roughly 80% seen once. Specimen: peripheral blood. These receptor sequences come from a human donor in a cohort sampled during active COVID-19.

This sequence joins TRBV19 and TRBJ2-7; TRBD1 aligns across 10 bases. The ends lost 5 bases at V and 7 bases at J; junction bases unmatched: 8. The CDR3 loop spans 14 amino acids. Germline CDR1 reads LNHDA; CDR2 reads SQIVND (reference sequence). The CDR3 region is CASSQGTGAREQYF. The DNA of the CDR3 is TGTGCCAGTAGTCAGGGGACAGGGGCGCGGGAGCAGTACTTC.

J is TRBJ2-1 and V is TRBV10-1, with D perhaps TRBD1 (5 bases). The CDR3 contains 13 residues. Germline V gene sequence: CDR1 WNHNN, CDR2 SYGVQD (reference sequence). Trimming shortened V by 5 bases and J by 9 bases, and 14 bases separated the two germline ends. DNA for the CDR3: TGCGCCAGCAGTCAAGAAGGGGATATTGAGCAGTTCTTC. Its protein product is CASSQEGDIEQFF.

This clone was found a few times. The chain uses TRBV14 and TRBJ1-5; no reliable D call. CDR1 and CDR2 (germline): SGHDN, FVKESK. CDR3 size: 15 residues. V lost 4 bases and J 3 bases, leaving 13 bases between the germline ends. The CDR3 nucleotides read TGTGCCAGCAGCCCTTATCAGATAAACAATCAGCCCCAGCATTTT. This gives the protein CASSPYQINNQPQHF.

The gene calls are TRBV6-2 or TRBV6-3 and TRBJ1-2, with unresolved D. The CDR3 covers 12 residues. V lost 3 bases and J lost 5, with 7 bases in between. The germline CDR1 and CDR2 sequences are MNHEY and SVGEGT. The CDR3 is CASSYREYGYTF. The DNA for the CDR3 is TGTGCCAGCAGTTATAGGGAGTATGGCTACACCTTC.

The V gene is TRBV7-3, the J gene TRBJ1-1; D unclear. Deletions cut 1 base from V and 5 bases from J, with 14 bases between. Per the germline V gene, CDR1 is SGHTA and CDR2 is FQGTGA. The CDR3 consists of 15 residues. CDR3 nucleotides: TGTGCCAGCAGCTTAAATATCTTAGGCGGAACTGAAGCTTTCTTT. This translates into CASSLNILGGTEAFF.

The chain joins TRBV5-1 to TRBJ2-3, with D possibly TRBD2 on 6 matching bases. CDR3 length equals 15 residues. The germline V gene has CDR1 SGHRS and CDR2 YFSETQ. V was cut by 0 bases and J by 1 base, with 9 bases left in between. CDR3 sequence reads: CASSLAASGTDTQYF. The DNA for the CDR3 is TGCGCCAGCAGCTTGGCGGCTAGCGGCACAGATACGCAGTATTTT.

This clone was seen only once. The CDR3 sequence is CASSPGQGPIYF. The CDR3 DNA follows: TGTGCCAGCTCACCCGGGCAGGGCCCCATATATTTT. The genes are TRBV18 and TRBJ1-3; a weak D match, TRBD1 (5 bases). The CDR3 is 12 residues long. Germline CDR1 KGHSH, CDR2 LQKENI. With 3 bases removed from V and 11 bases from J, the gap between germline ends came to 11 bases.

The CDR3 here is CASSFWTGDSTDTQYF. The DNA of the CDR3 is TGTGCCAGCAGTTTTTGGACAGGGGATAGCACAGATACGCAGTATTTT. V is TRBV28 and J is TRBJ2-3, with 9 bases matching TRBD1. CDR1 and CDR2 from the germline V gene are MDHEN and SYDVKM. This CDR3 is 16 amino acids long. Trimming at V came to 3 bases and at J to 0 bases, leaving 4 bases not matched to a gene.

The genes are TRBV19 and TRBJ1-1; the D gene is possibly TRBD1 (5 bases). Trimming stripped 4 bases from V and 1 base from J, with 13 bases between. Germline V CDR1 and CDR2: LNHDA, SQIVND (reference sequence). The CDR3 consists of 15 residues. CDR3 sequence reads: CASSTPTRGNTEAFF. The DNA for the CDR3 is TGTGCCAGTAGTACCCCAACAAGGGGGAACACTGAAGCTTTCTTT. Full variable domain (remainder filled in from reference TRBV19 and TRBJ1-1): DGGITQSPKYLFRKEGQNVTLSCEQNLNHDAMYWYRQDPGQGLRLIYYSQIVNDFQKGDIAEGYSVSREKKESFPLTVTSAQKNPTAFYLCASSTPTRGNTEAFFGQGTRLTVV.

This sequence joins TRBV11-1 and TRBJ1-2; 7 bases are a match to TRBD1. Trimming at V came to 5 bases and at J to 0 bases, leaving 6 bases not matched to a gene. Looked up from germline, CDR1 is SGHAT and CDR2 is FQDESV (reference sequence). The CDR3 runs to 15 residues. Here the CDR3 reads CASSLWDRANYGYTF. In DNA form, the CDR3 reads TGTGCCAGCAGCCTATGGGACAGAGCTAACTATGGCTACACCTTC.

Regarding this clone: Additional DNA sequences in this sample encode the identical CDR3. CDR3 residues: CASSISLVAADTQYF. The CDR3, as DNA: TGTGCCAGTAGTATATCGCTAGTAGCGGCAGATACGCAGTATTTT. The chain combines TRBV19 with TRBJ2-3; a weak D match, TRBD2 (6 bases). Germline V gene data show CDR1 as LNHDA and CDR2 as SQIVND (reference sequence). The V end was cut by 2 bases, the J end by 4 bases, with 13 bases between. The CDR3 consists of 15 residues. Using reference TRBV19 and TRBJ2-3 for the parts outside the CDR3, the full variable domain is DGGITQSPKYLFRKEGQNVTLSCEQNLNHDAMYWYRQDPGQGLRLIYYSQIVNDFQKGDIAEGYSVSREKKESFPLTVTSAQKNPTAFYLCASSISLVAADTQYFGPGTRLTVL.

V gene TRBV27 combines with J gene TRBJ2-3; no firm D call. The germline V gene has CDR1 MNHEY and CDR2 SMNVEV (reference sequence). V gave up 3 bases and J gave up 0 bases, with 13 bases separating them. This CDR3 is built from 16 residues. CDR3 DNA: TGTGCCAGCAGTTTGATTCCTCGGTCTAGCACAGATACGCAGTATTTT. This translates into CASSLIPRSSTDTQYF.

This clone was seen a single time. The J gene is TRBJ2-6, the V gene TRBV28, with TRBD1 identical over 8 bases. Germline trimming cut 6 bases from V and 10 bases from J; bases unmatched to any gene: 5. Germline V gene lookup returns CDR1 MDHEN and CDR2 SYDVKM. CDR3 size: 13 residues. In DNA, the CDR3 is TGTGCCAGCAGGAAGACAGGGGAAAACGTCCTGACTTTC. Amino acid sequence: CASRKTGENVLTF.

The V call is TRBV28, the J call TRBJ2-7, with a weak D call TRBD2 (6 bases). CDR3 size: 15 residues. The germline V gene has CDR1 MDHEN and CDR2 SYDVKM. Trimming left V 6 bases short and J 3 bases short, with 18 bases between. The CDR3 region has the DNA TGTGCCAGCAGACCAGCGGGCGGGGTTTTCTACGAGCAGTACTTC. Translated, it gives CASRPAGGVFYEQYF.

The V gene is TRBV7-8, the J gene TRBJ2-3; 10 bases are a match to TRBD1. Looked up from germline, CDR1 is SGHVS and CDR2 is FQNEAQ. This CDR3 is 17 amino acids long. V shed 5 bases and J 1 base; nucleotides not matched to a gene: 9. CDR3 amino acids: CASSLTDRGRRTDTQYF. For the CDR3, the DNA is TGTGCCAGCAGCCTAACAGACAGGGGGCGCCGCACAGATACGCAGTATTTT.

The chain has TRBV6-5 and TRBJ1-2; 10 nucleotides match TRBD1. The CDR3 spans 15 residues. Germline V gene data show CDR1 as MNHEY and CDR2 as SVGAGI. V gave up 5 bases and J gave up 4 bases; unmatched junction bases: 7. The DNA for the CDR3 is TGTGCCAGCAGTCCCTCGACAGGGGGCGTCTATGGCTACACCTTC. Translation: CASSPSTGGVYGYTF.

In DNA, the CDR3 is TGTGCCAGCAGACTTTTTAGCAATCAGCCCCAGCATTTT. Its protein product is CASRLFSNQPQHF. The genes are TRBV6-5 and TRBJ1-5; D ambiguous. The V and J ends lost 6 bases and 0 bases respectively, with 6 bases between them. This CDR3 has 13 amino acids. Germline V gene lookup returns CDR1 MNHEY and CDR2 SVGAGI.

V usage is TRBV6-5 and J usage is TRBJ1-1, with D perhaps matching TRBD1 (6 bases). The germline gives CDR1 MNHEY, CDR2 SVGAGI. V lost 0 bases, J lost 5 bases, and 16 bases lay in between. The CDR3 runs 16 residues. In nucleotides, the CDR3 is TGTGCCAGCAGTTACTCAGTTGGGCAGGGGATAACTGAAGCTTTCTTT. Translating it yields CASSYSVGQGITEAFF.

CDR3 DNA sequence: TGCGCCAGCAGCTCACCTTCGACTAGCGATAACACCGGGGAGCTGTTTTTT. This translates into CASSSPSTSDNTGELFF. The V call is TRBV5-1, the J call TRBJ2-2; 8 nucleotides align to TRBD2. The V and J ends lost 3 bases and 2 bases, in that order; junction bases with no gene match: 9. Germline CDR1 reads SGHRS; CDR2 reads YFSETQ. CDR3 length equals 17 residues.

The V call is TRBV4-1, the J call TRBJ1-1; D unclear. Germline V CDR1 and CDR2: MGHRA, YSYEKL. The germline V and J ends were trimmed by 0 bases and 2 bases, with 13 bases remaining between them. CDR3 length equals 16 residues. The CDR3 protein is CASSQDFRRLNTEAFF. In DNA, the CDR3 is TGCGCCAGCAGCCAAGATTTTCGGAGGTTAAACACTGAAGCTTTCTTT.

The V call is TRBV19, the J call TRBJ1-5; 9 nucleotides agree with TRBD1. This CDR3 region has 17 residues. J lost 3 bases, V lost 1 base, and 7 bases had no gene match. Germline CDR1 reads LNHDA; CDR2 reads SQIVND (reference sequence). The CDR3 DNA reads TGTGCCAGTAGTATAGGCCCGGACAGGGGAGTCAATCAGCCCCAGCATTTT. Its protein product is CASSIGPDRGVNQPQHF. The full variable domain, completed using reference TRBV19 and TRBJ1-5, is DGGITQSPKYLFRKEGQNVTLSCEQNLNHDAMYWYRQDPGQGLRLIYYSQIVNDFQKGDIAEGYSVSREKKESFPLTVTSAQKNPTAFYLCASSIGPDRGVNQPQHFGDGTRLSIL.

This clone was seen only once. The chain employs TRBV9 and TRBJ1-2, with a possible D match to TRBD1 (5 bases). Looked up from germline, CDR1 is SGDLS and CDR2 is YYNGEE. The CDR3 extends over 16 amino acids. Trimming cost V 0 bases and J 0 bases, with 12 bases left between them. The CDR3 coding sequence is TGTGCCAGCAGCGTAGAACCCGACAGTACTAACTATGGCTACACCTTC. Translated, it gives CASSVEPDSTNYGYTF.

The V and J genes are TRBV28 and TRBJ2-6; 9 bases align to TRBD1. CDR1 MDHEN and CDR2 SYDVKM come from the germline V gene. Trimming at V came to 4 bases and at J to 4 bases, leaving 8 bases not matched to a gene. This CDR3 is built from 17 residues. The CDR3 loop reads CASSSGQGQGGANVLTF. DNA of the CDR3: TGTGCCAGCAGTTCGGGACAGGGCCAGGGAGGGGCCAACGTCCTGACTTTC.

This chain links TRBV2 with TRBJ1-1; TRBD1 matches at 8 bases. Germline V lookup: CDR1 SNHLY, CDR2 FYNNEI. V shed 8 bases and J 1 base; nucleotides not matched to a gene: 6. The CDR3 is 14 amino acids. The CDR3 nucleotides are TGTGCCAGCCACCGAGGACAGGGGAACACTGAAGCTTTCTTT. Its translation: CASHRGQGNTEAFF.

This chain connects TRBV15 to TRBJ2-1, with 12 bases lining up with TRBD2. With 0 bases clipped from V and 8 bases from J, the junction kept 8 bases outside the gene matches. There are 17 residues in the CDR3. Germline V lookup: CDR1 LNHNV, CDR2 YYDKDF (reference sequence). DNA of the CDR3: TGTGCCACCAGCAGAGATCTTGGGCTAGCGGGAGGGGATGAGCAGTTCTTC. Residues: CATSRDLGLAGGDEQFF. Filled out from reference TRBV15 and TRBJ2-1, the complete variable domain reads DAMVIQNPRYQVTQFGKPVTLSCSQTLNHNVMYWYQQKSSQAPKLLFHYYDKDFNNEADTPDNFQSRRPNTSFCFLDIRSPGLGDTAMYLCATSRDLGLAGGDEQFFGPGTRLTVL.

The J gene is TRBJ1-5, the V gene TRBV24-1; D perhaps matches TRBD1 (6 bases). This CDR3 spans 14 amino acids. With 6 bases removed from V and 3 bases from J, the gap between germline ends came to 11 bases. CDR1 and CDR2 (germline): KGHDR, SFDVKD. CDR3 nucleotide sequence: TGTGCCACCAGTAACAGGGTTGTCAATCAGCCCCAGCATTTT. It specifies CATSNRVVNQPQHF.

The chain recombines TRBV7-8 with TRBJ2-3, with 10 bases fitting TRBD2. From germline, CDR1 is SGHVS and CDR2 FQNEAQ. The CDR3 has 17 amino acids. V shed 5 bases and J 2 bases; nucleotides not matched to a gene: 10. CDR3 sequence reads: CASSLRRTSGSTDTQYF. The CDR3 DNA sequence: TGTGCCAGCAGCCTTCGGAGGACTAGCGGTTCCACAGATACGCAGTATTTT.

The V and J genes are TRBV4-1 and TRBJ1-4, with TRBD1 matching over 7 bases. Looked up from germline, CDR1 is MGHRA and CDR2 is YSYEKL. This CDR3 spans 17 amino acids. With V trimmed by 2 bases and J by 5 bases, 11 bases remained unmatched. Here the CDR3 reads CASSQTRGQGENEKLFF. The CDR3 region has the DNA TGCGCCAGCAGCCAAACGAGGGGGCAGGGCGAGAATGAAAAACTGTTTTTT.

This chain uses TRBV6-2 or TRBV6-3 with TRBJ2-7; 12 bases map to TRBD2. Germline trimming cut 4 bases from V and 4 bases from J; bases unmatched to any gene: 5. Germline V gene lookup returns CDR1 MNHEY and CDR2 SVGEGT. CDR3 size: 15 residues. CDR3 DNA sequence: TGTGCCAGCAGTTTATGGACTAGCGGGAAGTACGAGCAGTACTTC. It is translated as CASSLWTSGKYEQYF.